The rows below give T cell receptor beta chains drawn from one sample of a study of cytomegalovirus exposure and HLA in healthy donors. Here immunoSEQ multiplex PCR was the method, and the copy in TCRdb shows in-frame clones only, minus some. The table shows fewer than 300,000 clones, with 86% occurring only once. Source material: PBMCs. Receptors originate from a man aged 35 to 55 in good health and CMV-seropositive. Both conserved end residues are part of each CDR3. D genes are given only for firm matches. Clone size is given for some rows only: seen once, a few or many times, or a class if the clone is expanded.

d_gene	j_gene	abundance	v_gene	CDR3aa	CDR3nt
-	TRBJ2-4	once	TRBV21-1	CASSKVSDSTIQYF	TGTGCCAGCAGCAAAGTTAGTGACAGCACCATTCAGTACTTC
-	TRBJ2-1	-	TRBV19	CASSFRPRSSYNEQFF	TGTGCCAGTAGCTTTCGACCGAGGAGCTCCTACAATGAGCAGTTCTTC
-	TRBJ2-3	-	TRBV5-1	CASSLERVADTQYF	TGCGCCAGCAGCTTGGAACGGGTCGCAGATACGCAGTATTTT
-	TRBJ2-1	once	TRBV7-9	CASSLVGGSDEQFF	TGTGCCAGCAGCTTAGTTGGGGGGTCAGATGAGCAGTTCTTC
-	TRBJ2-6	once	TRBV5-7	CASSLEEAGANVLTF	TGTGCCAGCAGCTTGGAGGAGGCTGGGGCCAACGTCCTGACTTTC
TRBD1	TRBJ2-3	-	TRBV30	CAWRRDSNTDTQYF	TGTGCCTGGAGACGGGACAGTAACACAGATACGCAGTATTTT
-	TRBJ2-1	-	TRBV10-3	CAISVEANEQFF	TGTGCCATCAGTGTAGAAGCAAATGAGCAGTTCTTC
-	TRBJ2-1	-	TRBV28	CASRPHRAGDNEQFF	TGTGCCAGCAGGCCCCACAGGGCTGGGGACAATGAGCAGTTCTTC
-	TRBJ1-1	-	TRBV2	CASYKNTEAFF	TGTGCCAGTTACAAGAACACTGAAGCTTTCTTT
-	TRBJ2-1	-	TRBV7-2	CASSGGGGLYNEQFF	TGTGCCAGCAGTGGAGGGGGCGGCCTATACAATGAGCAGTTCTTC
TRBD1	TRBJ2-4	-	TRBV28	CASSPGQPLAKNIQYF	TGTGCCAGCAGCCCGGGACAGCCTCTAGCCAAAAACATTCAGTACTTC
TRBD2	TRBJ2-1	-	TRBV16	CASSPNWGTSSYNEQFF	TGTGCCAGCAGTCCCAATTGGGGGACTAGCTCCTACAATGAGCAGTTCTTC
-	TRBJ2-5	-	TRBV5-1	CASSLELAPQETQYF	TGCGCCAGCAGCTTGGAATTAGCTCCGCAAGAGACCCAGTACTTC
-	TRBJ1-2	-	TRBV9	CASSVAGGFGYGYTF	TGTGCCAGCAGCGTAGCTGGAGGGTTTGGTTATGGCTACACCTTC
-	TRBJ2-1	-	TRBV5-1	CASSVYDSGSNEQFF	TGCGCCAGCAGCGTTTATGACTCGGGTTCCAATGAGCAGTTCTTC
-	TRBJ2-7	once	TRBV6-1	CASSEEGRVKYEQYF	TGTGCCAGCAGTGAAGAGGGCAGGGTGAAATACGAGCAGTACTTC
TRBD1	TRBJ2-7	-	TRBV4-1	CASSQLEHRDRGYEQYF	TGCGCCAGCAGCCAACTGGAACACCGGGACAGGGGATACGAGCAGTACTTC
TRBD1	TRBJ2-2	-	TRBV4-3	CASSQDRAGGTGELFF	TGCGCCAGCAGCCAAGATCGCGCAGGGGGCACCGGGGAGCTGTTTTTT
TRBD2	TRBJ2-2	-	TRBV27	CASSLTSGTGELFF	TGTGCCAGCAGTTTAACTAGCGGGACCGGGGAGCTGTTTTTT
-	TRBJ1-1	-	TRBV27	CASRQVNTEAFF	TGTGCCAGCAGACAGGTGAACACTGAAGCTTTCTTT
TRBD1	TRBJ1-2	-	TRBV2	CASIIPGQGDGYTF	TGTGCCAGCATCATCCCGGGACAGGGTGATGGCTACACCTTC
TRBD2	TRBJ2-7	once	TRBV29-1	CSVRLAGFTPYEQYF	TGCAGCGTTCGGCTAGCGGGATTTACACCCTACGAGCAGTACTTC
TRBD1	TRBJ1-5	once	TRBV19	CASSIEPGGFYQPQHF	TGTGCCAGTAGTATAGAGCCAGGGGGCTTTTATCAGCCCCAGCATTTT
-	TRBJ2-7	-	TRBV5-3	CARSVPQTTDYYEQYF	TGTGCCAGAAGCGTCCCCCAAACCACAGACTACTACGAGCAGTACTTC
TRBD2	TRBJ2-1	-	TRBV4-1	CASSQGLAGLYNEQFF	TGCGCCAGCAGCCAAGGACTAGCGGGACTTTACAATGAGCAGTTCTTC
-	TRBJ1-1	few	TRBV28	CASSGGYTEAFF	TGTGCCAGCAGTGGGGGGTACACTGAAGCTTTCTTT
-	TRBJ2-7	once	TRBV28	CASSQGGDIVYEQYF	TGTGCCAGCAGCCAGGGAGGGGACATCGTCTACGAGCAGTACTTC
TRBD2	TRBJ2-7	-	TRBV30	CAWDRDYYEQYF	TGTGCCTGGGACCGGGACTACTACGAGCAGTACTTC
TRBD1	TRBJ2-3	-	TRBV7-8	CASSSGQLTDTQYF	TGTGCCAGCAGCTCGGGACAGCTCACAGATACGCAGTATTTT
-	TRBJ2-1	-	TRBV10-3	CAISDDTYNEQFF	TGTGCCATCAGTGACGACACATACAATGAGCAGTTCTTC
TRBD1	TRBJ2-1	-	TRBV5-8	CASSPGTGSSYNEQFF	TGTGCCAGCAGCCCCGGGACAGGGAGCTCCTACAATGAGCAGTTCTTC